These 14 T cell receptor beta chains came from one sample sequenced in a study of shared clonotypes between healthy human individuals. Libraries were prepared by immunoSEQ multiplex PCR; TCRdb keeps only in-frame clonotypes and omits some of them. The repertoire holds around 100,000 clones, with about 70% as singletons. Sequencing input: memory CD8+ T cells sorted from blood. Subset defined: CD45RO+ cells pooled with CCR7-negative TemRA cells. The receptors originated from a woman in her 30s in good health.

The CDR3 bases are TGCGCCAGCAGCTTTGAGTCCGGGAGGCAAGAGACCCAGTACTTC. This gives the protein CASSFESGRQETQYF. The chain has TRBV5-1 and TRBJ2-5, with TRBD2 identical over 7 bases. This CDR3 is 15 amino acids long. Trimming removed 2 bases from V and 2 bases from J; junction bases left unmatched: 6. Germline CDR1 and CDR2: SGHRS and YFSETQ.

The rearrangement joins TRBV6-1 to TRBJ2-7; unclear D gene. CDR1 and CDR2 (germline): MNHNS, SASEGT. Trimming shortened V by 0 bases and J by 4 bases, and 13 bases separated the two germline ends. The CDR3 loop spans 15 amino acids. The CDR3 sequence is CASSEADGSLYEQYF. The CDR3 DNA reads as TGTGCCAGCAGTGAAGCAGACGGCTCATTATACGAGCAGTACTTC.

The sample holds a few counts of this clone. CDR3 nucleotides: TGTGCCAGCAGCTTAGACCTCGGCTCTGGAAACACCATATATTTT. This gives the protein CASSLDLGSGNTIYF. The chain carries TRBV11-2 and TRBJ1-3; no firm D call. Germline V gives CDR1 SGHAT, CDR2 FQNNGV. The CDR3 loop spans 15 amino acids. V was shortened by 0 bases and J by 0 bases, with 6 bases between the two germline ends.

Turning to this clone: A read error is the likely source, as a far larger clone sits one nucleotide away. The CDR3 DNA sequence: TGTGCCAGCAGCTTGGCCGCACTAGAGGGACGCGAGCAGTACTTC. Its protein is CASSLAALEGREQYF. The chain uses TRBV5-6 and TRBJ2-7; D may correspond to TRBD1 or TRBD2 (5 bases each). Trimming took off 0 bases at V and 6 bases at J, with 16 bases between the two ends. The CDR3 runs to 15 residues. From germline, CDR1 is SGHDT and CDR2 YYEEEE.

This chain joins TRBV25-1 and TRBJ1-2; D unresolved. Germline V lookup: CDR1 MGHDK, CDR2 SYGVNS. The germline V and J ends were trimmed by 1 base and 2 bases, with 8 bases remaining between them. The CDR3 runs to 14 residues. The CDR3 loop reads CASSELAENYGYTF. CDR3 in DNA: TGTGCCAGCAGTGAATTGGCGGAGAACTATGGCTACACCTTC.

This rearrangement joins TRBV4-1 to TRBJ2-7; D ambiguous. Per the germline V gene, CDR1 is MGHRA and CDR2 is YSYEKL. The CDR3 length is 15 residues. V lost 1 base, J lost 2 bases, and 12 bases lay in between. CDR3: CASSQVLGLPYEQYF. Here the CDR3 DNA reads TGCGCCAGCAGCCAAGTCTTGGGCCTCCCCTACGAGCAGTACTTC.

The CDR3 region is CASSPSGGKLFF. CDR3 sequence (DNA): TGTGCCAGCAGCCCAAGTGGGGGAAAACTGTTTTTT. The chain is built from TRBV6-6 and TRBJ1-4; possibly TRBD1 for D (5 bases). Germline-derived CDR1 and CDR2 are MNHNY and SVGAGI (reference sequence). The V end lost 6 bases, the J end lost 10 bases, and 12 bases lay between the germline ends. The CDR3 loop spans 12 amino acids.

The rearrangement joins TRBV30 to TRBJ1-2; no firm D call. The V and J ends lost 2 bases and 5 bases respectively, with 24 bases between them. CDR3 length: 17 amino acids. Germline V gives CDR1 GTSNPN, CDR2 SVGIG (reference sequence). The CDR3 nucleotides read TGTGCCTGGAGTCAACCAGGCATCCGGCAGGTCCTTTATGGCTACACCTTC. This codes for CAWSQPGIRQVLYGYTF.

The chain has TRBV7-9 and TRBJ1-5, with TRBD1 matching over 8 bases. With V trimmed by 5 bases and J by 7 bases, 7 bases remained unmatched. The CDR3 sequence is 14 residues long. Germline V gene data show CDR1 as SEHNR and CDR2 as FQNEAQ (reference sequence). Here the CDR3 DNA reads TGTGCCAGCAGCCCAGGGGGCCCGAAACAGCCCCAGCATTTT. Protein product: CASSPGGPKQPQHF.

In its sample, this clone was seen a few times. This chain connects TRBV11-1 to TRBJ2-5; 10 nucleotides line up with TRBD2. Gene TRBJ2-7 matches the end of the DNA better, so the J call may be wrong. The V gene's germline CDR1 is SGHAT and CDR2 FQDESV (reference sequence). There are 16 residues in the CDR3. CDR3 nucleotides: TGTGCCAGCACCATCTCCCCCGCTAGCGGGAGTGGCGAGCAGTACTTC. Its translation is CASTISPASGSGEQYF.

The chain employs TRBV28 and TRBJ2-2; D is uncertain. V was trimmed by 1 base and J by 7 bases, leaving 1 base between them. The CDR3 extends over 11 amino acids. Germline assignment: CDR1 MDHEN and CDR2 SYDVKM. The CDR3 bases are TGTGCCAGCAGTTTATTCGGGGAGCTGTTTTTT. Translating gives CASSLFGELFF.

The chain employs TRBV2 and TRBJ1-5; D ambiguous. Trimming pared 5 bases from V and 0 bases from J, leaving 11 bases between. There are 15 residues in the CDR3. Germline assignment: CDR1 SNHLY and CDR2 FYNNEI. This chain's CDR3 is CASSPGPYSNQPQHF. CDR3 nucleotide sequence: TGTGCCAGCAGTCCCGGGCCATATAGCAATCAGCCCCAGCATTTT. The variable domain in full, completed from reference TRBV2 and TRBJ1-5, reads EPEVTQTPSHQVTQMGQEVILRCVPISNHLYFYWYRQILGQKVEFLVSFYNNEISEKSEIFDDQFSVERPDGSNFTLKIRSTKLEDSAMYFCASSPGPYSNQPQHFGDGTRLSIL.

This clone has more than one count but fewer than ten. The rearrangement links TRBV30 to TRBJ1-1, with TRBD1 as a possible D gene (6 bases). The V gene lost 2 bases and the J gene lost 1 base, with 14 bases spanning the gap. CDR1 and CDR2 from the germline V gene are GTSNPN and SVGIG (reference sequence). This CDR3 is built from 15 residues. The CDR3 coding sequence is TGTGCCTGGAGTCACACCGGGACACCGAACACTGAAGCTTTCTTT. Translated, it gives CAWSHTGTPNTEAFF. The full variable domain, rest sourced from reference TRBV30 and TRBJ1-1, is SQTIHQWPATLVQPVGSPLSLECTVEGTSNPNLYWYRQAAGRGLQLLFYSVGIGQISSEVPQNLSASRPQDRQFILSSKKLLLSDSGFYLCAWSHTGTPNTEAFFGQGTRLTVV.

The chain links TRBV5-6 to TRBJ2-7, with D possibly matching TRBD2 (5 bases). This CDR3 comprises 14 residues. From germline, CDR1 is SGHDT and CDR2 YYEEEE. The germline V and J ends were trimmed by 4 bases and 6 bases, with 17 bases remaining between them. The CDR3 DNA follows: TGTGCCAGCAGCCCCAACCTAGCCCGCTTCGAGCAGTACTTC. As protein: CASSPNLARFEQYF.